Below are 16 T cell receptor beta chains sequenced from a single sample in a study of T cell responses to AZD1222 COVID-19 vaccine. Data came from immunoSEQ multiplex PCR; TCRdb stores just in-frame clones and leaves some out. This table has 160,000 or so clones, 91% appearing once. The material sequenced was peripheral blood, taken on day 0 of AZD1222 vaccination. The receptors come from an adult in good health.

This clone showed up just once. This sequence joins TRBV27 and TRBJ1-5; tentative D call: TRBD1 (5 bases). The CDR3 is 13 residues long. The germline gives CDR1 MNHEY, CDR2 SMNVEV (reference sequence). Trimming removed 6 bases from V and 9 bases from J, with 15 bases in between. The CDR3: CASRISGLGPQHF. The CDR3 nucleotides read TGTGCCAGCAGGATTTCAGGGTTGGGGCCCCAGCATTTT.

The chain combines TRBV6-4 with TRBJ2-3, with TRBD2 matching over 12 bases. V was pared by 3 bases and J by 4 bases, with 5 bases of the junction left unmatched. Germline CDR1 and CDR2: MRHNA and SNTAGT. The CDR3 has 16 residues. The CDR3, as DNA: TGTGCCAGCAGTGATTCTAGCGGGGGGGCAGCAGATACGCAGTATTTT. It specifies CASSDSSGGAADTQYF.

This chain joins TRBV24-1 and TRBJ2-3, with TRBD1 identical over 8 bases. After removal of 5 bases from V and 3 bases from J, the junction contained 15 bases not matched to a gene. This CDR3 has 18 amino acids. CDR1 is KGHDR and CDR2 is SFDVKD in the germline V gene. CDR3 sequence (DNA): TGTGCCACCAGTGCCCCACCCCCCGGGACAGGCTTTACAGATACGCAGTATTTT. Residues: CATSAPPPGTGFTDTQYF.

The V and J genes are TRBV11-2 and TRBJ1-6; D uncertain. Per germline, CDR1 SGHAT and CDR2 FQNNGV. V was cut by 0 bases and J by 3 bases, with 12 bases left in between. The CDR3 loop spans 17 amino acids. The CDR3 region has the DNA TGTGCCAGCAGCTTAGATTTATCAAGACTCTATAATTCACCCCTCCACTTT. Translation gives CASSLDLSRLYNSPLHF.

There are a few counts of this clone. The V and J genes are TRBV2 and TRBJ2-7; 7 bases fit TRBD1. Germline values: CDR1 SNHLY, CDR2 FYNNEI. J was trimmed by 5 bases and V by 5 bases; bases with no gene match: 0. The CDR3 contains 11 residues. The CDR3 bases are TGTGCCAGCAGTCAGGGGGACGAGCAGTACTTC. As protein: CASSQGDEQYF.

The rearrangement joins TRBV11-2 to TRBJ1-1; possible D gene TRBD1, 6 bases. Trimming removed 5 bases from V and 4 bases from J, with 17 bases in between. Germline-derived CDR1 and CDR2 are SGHAT and FQNNGV. The CDR3 runs to 15 residues. CDR3 region: CASSPTLQGSTEAFF. The CDR3 DNA follows: TGTGCCAGCAGCCCGACCTTACAGGGTAGCACTGAAGCTTTCTTT. The variable domain in full, with the rest retrieved from reference TRBV11-2 and TRBJ1-1, is EAGVAQSPRYKIIEKRQSVAFWCNPISGHATLYWYQQILGQGPKLLIQFQNNGVVDDSQLPKDRFSAERLKGVDSTLKIQPAKLEDSAVYLCASSPTLQGSTEAFFGQGTRLTVV.

The chain is built from TRBV7-8 and TRBJ1-6; D is possibly TRBD1 (6 bases). Trimming cost V 0 bases and J 0 bases, with 15 bases left between them. Germline V CDR1 and CDR2: SGHVS, FQNEAQ. This CDR3 comprises 19 residues. DNA of the CDR3: TGTGCCAGCAGCTTAGCCCACACAGGGAAGAGCTCCTATAATTCACCCCTCCACTTT. Its protein is CASSLAHTGKSSYNSPLHF.

The chain carries TRBV19 and TRBJ2-2; 8 bases fit TRBD1. CDR1 and CDR2 from the germline V gene are LNHDA and SQIVND (reference sequence). This CDR3 spans 15 amino acids. J was trimmed by 2 bases and V by 7 bases; bases with no gene match: 6. CDR3: CASTRTGLNTGELFF. CDR3 DNA: TGTGCCAGTACCCGGACAGGGCTCAACACCGGGGAGCTGTTTTTT.

The chain links TRBV11-2 to TRBJ1-6; D possibly corresponds to TRBD1 (5 bases). The V gene's germline CDR1 is SGHAT and CDR2 FQNNGV. Trimming removed 3 bases at V and 10 bases at J, with 13 bases between. This CDR3 has 14 amino acids. CDR3 in amino acids: CASSFGAIGSPLHF. CDR3 bases: TGTGCCAGCAGCTTCGGGGCCATCGGGTCACCCCTCCACTTT.

J is TRBJ1-1 and V is TRBV2; weak D call: TRBD1 (6 bases). CDR3 length: 14 residues. Germline values: CDR1 SNHLY, CDR2 FYNNEI. Trimming removed 4 bases from V and 3 bases from J, with 12 bases in between. The CDR3 DNA sequence: TGTGCCAGCAGTGGGGGGGCGGGAGACACTGAAGCTTTCTTT. Translation: CASSGGAGDTEAFF.

The genes are TRBV10-3 and TRBJ1-1; 9 bases map to TRBD1. The CDR3 is made up of 16 amino acids. J was trimmed by 1 base and V by 5 bases; bases with no gene match: 8. Germline V CDR1 and CDR2: ENHRY, SYGVKD. CDR3 sequence reads: CAISPGQGRGNTEAFF. The CDR3 DNA sequence: TGTGCCATCAGTCCGGGACAGGGTAGAGGGAACACTGAAGCTTTCTTT.

The V call is TRBV19, the J call TRBJ1-5, with a tentative D call TRBD1 (5 bases). The ends were cut back, 6 bases at V and 2 bases at J, with 23 bases in the middle. Germline lookup yields CDR1 LNHDA and CDR2 SQIVND (reference sequence). The CDR3 is 18 residues long. The DNA for the CDR3 is TGTGCCAGTAGACCCAGTCAGGGATGGGGAGGGGGCAATCAGCCCCAGCATTTT. Translation gives CASRPSQGWGGGNQPQHF.

This sequence joins TRBV6-5 and TRBJ1-2; 8 bases are a match to TRBD1. V lost 2 bases, J lost 4 bases, and 3 bases stayed unmatched. This CDR3 is 14 amino acids long. Germline CDR1 MNHEY, CDR2 SVGAGI. The CDR3, as DNA: TGTGCCAGCAGTTACCGACAGGGGACCTATGGCTACACCTTC. Residues: CASSYRQGTYGYTF.

This rearrangement joins TRBV4-3 to TRBJ1-6; possible D gene TRBD1, 5 bases. This CDR3 has 16 amino acids. Trimming took off 0 bases at V and 7 bases at J, with 13 bases between the two ends. Looked up from germline, CDR1 is LGHNA and CDR2 is YSLEER. As DNA, the CDR3 is TGCGCCAGCAGCCAAGATCCTGGGACGGGGAATTCACCCCTCCACTTT. Protein sequence: CASSQDPGTGNSPLHF.

This clone was seen just once. V usage is TRBV7-9 and J usage is TRBJ2-2; 10 bases match TRBD1. The J segment lost 4 bases and the V segment lost 5 bases, leaving 10 bases of the junction unmatched. CDR3 length equals 17 residues. Germline V gene data show CDR1 as SEHNR and CDR2 as FQNEAQ (reference sequence). The DNA for the CDR3 is TGTGCCAGCAGCCGCAGACAGGGGGCGACGGGCACCGGGGAGCTGTTTTTT. Translated: CASSRRQGATGTGELFF.

J is TRBJ1-4 and V is TRBV28, with D possibly matching TRBD1 (6 bases). The CDR3 totals 15 residues. Trimming left V 7 bases short and J 0 bases short, with 12 bases between. The germline V gene has CDR1 MDHEN and CDR2 SYDVKM. CDR3 sequence: CASNIEGATNEKLFF. The CDR3 DNA follows: TGTGCCAGCAACATTGAGGGGGCAACTAATGAAAAACTGTTTTTT.